Following are 13 T cell receptor beta chains from one sample sequenced in a study of shared clonotypes between healthy human individuals. Repertoires were generated with immunoSEQ multiplex PCR, while TCRdb's copy carries only in-frame clones and drops some. The table lists about 2.4 million clones, 90% to 95% of them singletons. The sample taken for sequencing was naive CD4+ T cells from PBMCs. The subset was: CD45RA+ positively selected. The source of these receptors is a man aged 18 to 29 in good health. Some clones in this sample may be carry-over from other donors' samples.

The chain has TRBV6-6 and TRBJ2-1; TRBD2 might be the D (5 bases). CDR1 and CDR2 from the germline V gene are MNHNY and SVGAGI (reference sequence). The CDR3 is 15 amino acids. The V end was cut by 6 bases, the J end by 6 bases, with 18 bases between. In DNA form, the CDR3 reads TGTGCCAGCAGGTTTTCCGGTGAGGGCAGCAATGAGCAGTTCTTC. Translation: CASRFSGEGSNEQFF.

CDR3 protein: CASSLAATLYEQYF. The DNA for the CDR3 is TGTGCCAGCAGCTTAGCAGCCACCCTCTACGAGCAGTACTTC. This chain links TRBV7-8 with TRBJ2-7; no clear D. Per germline, CDR1 SGHVS and CDR2 FQNEAQ. V was pared by 0 bases and J by 3 bases, with 9 bases between. The CDR3 is 14 residues long. The entire variable domain, with the rest obtained from reference TRBV7-8 and TRBJ2-7, is as follows: GAGVSQSPRYKVAKRGQDVALRCDPISGHVSLFWYQQALGQGPEFLTYFQNEAQLDKSGLPSDRFFAERPEGSVSTLKIQRTQQEDSAVYLCASSLAATLYEQYFGPGTRLTVT.

The rearrangement joins TRBV6-5 to TRBJ2-1, with 15 positions matching TRBD2. This CDR3 spans 15 amino acids. Trimming took 5 bases from V and 9 from J; bases not matched to a gene: 5. The germline gives CDR1 MNHEY, CDR2 SVGAGI. The CDR3 loop reads CASSVPGLAGGEQFF. The CDR3 nucleotides read TGTGCCAGCAGTGTCCCGGGACTAGCGGGAGGTGAGCAGTTCTTC.

This chain connects TRBV6-1 to TRBJ2-1; possible D gene TRBD1, 6 bases. V lost 7 bases to trimming and J lost 7 bases, with 17 bases between them. Germline lookup yields CDR1 MNHNS and CDR2 SASEGT. This CDR3 spans 14 amino acids. CDR3 DNA: TGTGCCAGCAATCGCCAGGGGAGTTGGAATGAGCAGTTCTTC. This sequence encodes CASNRQGSWNEQFF.

This clone was seen once. This chain links TRBV5-8 with TRBJ1-5; no clear D gene. There are 12 residues in the CDR3. Trimming left V 4 bases short and J 2 bases short, with 4 bases between. Germline V gene lookup returns CDR1 SGHTS and CDR2 YDEGEE. CDR3 amino acids: CASSLRNQPQHF. The DNA of the CDR3 is TGTGCCAGCAGCCTGCGCAATCAGCCCCAGCATTTT.

The chain joins TRBV7-6 to TRBJ2-7, with 7 bases aligning to TRBD2. Unmatched junction bases numbered 17, after V lost 0 bases and J lost 6 bases. This CDR3 region has 18 residues. Per the germline V gene, CDR1 is SGHVS and CDR2 is FNYEAQ. Written as DNA, the CDR3 is TGTGCCAGCAGCTTAGCCCCCCCCAGGGCGGGAGAATGGGTCGAGCAGTACTTC. As protein: CASSLAPPRAGEWVEQYF.

This sequence joins TRBV29-1 and TRBJ2-3; possibly TRBD2 for D (6 bases). Trimming removed 8 bases at V and 2 bases at J, with 14 bases between. This CDR3 contains 13 residues. In germline, CDR1 is SQVTM, CDR2 ANQGSEA. The chain's CDR3 is CSLRREFTDTQYF. CDR3 nucleotide sequence: TGCAGCTTGAGACGGGAGTTCACAGATACGCAGTATTTT.

The rearrangement links TRBV28 to TRBJ2-4; perhaps TRBD2 as D (7 bases). The CDR3 length is 16 residues. Between the trimmed V and J ends, which lost 5 bases and 0 bases, there was a span of 14 bases. Looked up from germline, CDR1 is MDHEN and CDR2 is SYDVKM. CDR3 residues: CASSKGGQLAKNIQYF. The CDR3 DNA reads as TGTGCCAGCAGTAAGGGGGGGCAGTTAGCCAAAAACATTCAGTACTTC. Combining the CDR3 with reference TRBV28 and TRBJ2-4 gives the whole variable domain DVKVTQSSRYLVKRTGEKVFLECVQDMDHENMFWYRQDPGLGLRLIYFSYDVKMKEKGDIPEGYSVSREKKERFSLILESASTNQTSMYLCASSKGGQLAKNIQYFGAGTRLSVL.

The V gene is TRBV7-2, the J gene TRBJ1-2, with a weak D call TRBD1 (6 bases). Trimming left V 5 bases short and J 7 bases short, with 20 bases between. From germline, CDR1 is SGHTA and CDR2 FQGNSA. The CDR3 loop spans 15 amino acids. CDR3 sequence (DNA): TGTGCCAGCAGCCCCACGCCAGGGGCATCGGGTGGCTACACCTTC. It is translated as CASSPTPGASGGYTF. The full variable domain, rest sourced from reference TRBV7-2 and TRBJ1-2, is GAGVSQSPSNKVTEKGKDVELRCDPISGHTALYWYRQSLGQGLEFLIYFQGNSAPDKSGLPSDRFSAERTGGSVSTLTIQRTQQEDSAVYLCASSPTPGASGGYTFGSGTRLTVV.

The gene calls are TRBV7-3 and TRBJ2-5, with 8 bases aligning to TRBD2. Germline V lookup: CDR1 SGHTA, CDR2 FQGTGA. The V and J ends lost 1 base and 1 base, in that order; junction bases with no gene match: 8. This CDR3 is 17 amino acids long. The CDR3 sequence is CASSLSGAGGAQETQYF. The CDR3 DNA reads as TGTGCCAGCAGCTTAAGCGGTGCGGGAGGTGCCCAAGAGACCCAGTACTTC. Drawing the rest from reference TRBV7-3 and TRBJ2-5, the complete variable domain is GAGVSQTPSNKVTEKGKYVELRCDPISGHTALYWYRQSLGQGPEFLIYFQGTGAADDSGLPNDRFFAVRPEGSVSTLKIQRTERGDSAVYLCASSLSGAGGAQETQYFGPGTRLLVL.

The chain has TRBV7-9 and TRBJ2-3, with 13 nucleotides matching TRBD2. Germline CDR1 is SEHNR and CDR2 is FQNEAQ (reference sequence). CDR3 length equals 17 residues. The V and J ends lost 4 bases and 5 bases, in that order; junction bases with no gene match: 9. CDR3 bases: TGTGCCAGCAGCTCCGGGACTAGCGGGATTTTGGGAGATACGCAGTATTTT. Translating it yields CASSSGTSGILGDTQYF.

V gene TRBV5-1 combines with J gene TRBJ2-5, with 7 bases aligning to TRBD1. V dropped 4 bases and J dropped 0; count of bases not matched to a gene: 3. Germline lookup yields CDR1 SGHRS and CDR2 YFSETQ. CDR3 length equals 14 residues. The CDR3 is CASSQQGNQETQYF. The DNA of the CDR3 is TGCGCCAGCAGCCAACAGGGGAACCAAGAGACCCAGTACTTC. The full variable domain, completed using reference TRBV5-1 and TRBJ2-5, is KAGVTQTPRYLIKTRGQQVTLSCSPISGHRSVSWYQQTPGQGLQFLFEYFSETQRNKGNFPGRFSGRQFSNSRSEMNVSTLELGDSALYLCASSQQGNQETQYFGPGTRLLVL.

V gene TRBV19 combines with J gene TRBJ1-2; 8 nucleotides match TRBD1. This CDR3 has 14 amino acids. Trimming at V came to 7 bases and at J to 4 bases, leaving 8 bases not matched to a gene. Germline V gene sequence: CDR1 LNHDA, CDR2 SQIVND (reference sequence). As DNA, the CDR3 is TGTGCCAGTATACCCCAAGGGACAGGCTATGGCTACACCTTC. Translation gives CASIPQGTGYGYTF.